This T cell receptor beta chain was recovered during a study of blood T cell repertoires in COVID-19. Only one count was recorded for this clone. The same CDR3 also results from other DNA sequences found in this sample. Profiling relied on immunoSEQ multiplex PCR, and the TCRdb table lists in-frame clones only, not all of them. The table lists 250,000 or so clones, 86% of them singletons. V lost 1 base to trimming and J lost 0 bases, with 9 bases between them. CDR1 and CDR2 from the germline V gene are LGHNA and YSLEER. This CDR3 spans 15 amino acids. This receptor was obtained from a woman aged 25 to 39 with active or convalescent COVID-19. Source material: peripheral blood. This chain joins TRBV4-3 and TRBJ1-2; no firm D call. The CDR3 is CASSQASTANYGYTF. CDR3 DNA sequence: TGCGCCAGCAGCCAAGCTTCCACGGCTAACTATGGCTACACCTTC.